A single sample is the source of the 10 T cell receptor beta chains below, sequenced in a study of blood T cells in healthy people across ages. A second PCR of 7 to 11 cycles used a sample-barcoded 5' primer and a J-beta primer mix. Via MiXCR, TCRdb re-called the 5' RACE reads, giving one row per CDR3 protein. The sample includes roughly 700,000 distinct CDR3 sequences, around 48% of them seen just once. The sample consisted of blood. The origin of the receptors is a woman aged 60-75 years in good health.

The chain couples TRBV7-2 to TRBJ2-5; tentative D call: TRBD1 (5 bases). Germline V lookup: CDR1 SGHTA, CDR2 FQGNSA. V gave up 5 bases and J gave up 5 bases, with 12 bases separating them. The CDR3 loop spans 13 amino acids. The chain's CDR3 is CASSVYSGETQYF. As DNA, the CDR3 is TGTGCCAGCAGCGTATACTCAGGGGAGACCCAGTACTTC. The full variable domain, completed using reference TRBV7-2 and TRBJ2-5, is GAGVSQSPSNKVTEKGKDVELRCDPISGHTALYWYRQSLGQGLEFLIYFQGNSAPDKSGLPSDRFSAERTGGSVSTLTIQRTQQEDSAVYLCASSVYSGETQYFGPGTRLLVL.

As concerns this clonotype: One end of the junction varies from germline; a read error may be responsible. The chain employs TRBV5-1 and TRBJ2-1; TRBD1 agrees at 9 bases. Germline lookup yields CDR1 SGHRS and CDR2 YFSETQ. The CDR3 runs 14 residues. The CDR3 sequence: CASSLGTGNNELFF. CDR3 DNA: TGCGCCAGCAGCCTAGGGACAGGGAACAATGAGCTGTTCTTC.

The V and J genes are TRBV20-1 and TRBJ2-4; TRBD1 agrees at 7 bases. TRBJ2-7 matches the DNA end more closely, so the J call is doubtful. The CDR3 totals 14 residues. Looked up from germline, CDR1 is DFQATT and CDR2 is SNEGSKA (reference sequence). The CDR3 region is CSAPLRGLAYEQYF. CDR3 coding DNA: TGCAGTGCTCCCCTGAGGGGGCTAGCCTACGAGCAGTACTTC.

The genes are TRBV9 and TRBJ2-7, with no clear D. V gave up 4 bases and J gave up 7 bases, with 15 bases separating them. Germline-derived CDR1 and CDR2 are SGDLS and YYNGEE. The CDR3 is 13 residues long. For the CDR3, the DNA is TGTGCCAGCAGCCCCTCACATTTCAGGGAGCAGTACTTC. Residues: CASSPSHFREQYF.

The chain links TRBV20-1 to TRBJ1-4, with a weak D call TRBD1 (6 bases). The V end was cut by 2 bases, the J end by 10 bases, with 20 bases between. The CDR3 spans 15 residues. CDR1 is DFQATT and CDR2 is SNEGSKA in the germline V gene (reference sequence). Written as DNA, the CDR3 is TGCAGTGCTAGACCCCCCCGGGGGCAAAGTGCAAAACTGTTTTTT. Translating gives CSARPPRGQSAKLFF.

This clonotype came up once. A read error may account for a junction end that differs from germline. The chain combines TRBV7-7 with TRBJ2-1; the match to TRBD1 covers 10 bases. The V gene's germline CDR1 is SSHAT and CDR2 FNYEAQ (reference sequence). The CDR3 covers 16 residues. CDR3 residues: CASSLGADRGLDEQFF. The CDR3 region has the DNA TGTGCTAGCAGCTTAGGCGCCGACAGGGGGCTCGATGAGCAGTTCTTC.

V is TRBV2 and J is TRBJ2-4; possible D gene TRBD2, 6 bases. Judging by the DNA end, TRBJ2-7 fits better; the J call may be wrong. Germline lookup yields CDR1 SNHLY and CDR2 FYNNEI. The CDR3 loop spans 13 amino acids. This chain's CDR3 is CASSETREYEQYF. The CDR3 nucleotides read TGTGCCAGCAGTGAGACTAGGGAGTACGAGCAGTACTTC.

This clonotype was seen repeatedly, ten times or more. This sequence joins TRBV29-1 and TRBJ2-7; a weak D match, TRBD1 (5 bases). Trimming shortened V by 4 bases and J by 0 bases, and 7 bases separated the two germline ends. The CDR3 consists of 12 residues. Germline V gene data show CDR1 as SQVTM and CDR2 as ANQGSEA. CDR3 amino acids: CSVGGLSYEQYF. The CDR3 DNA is TGCAGCGTTGGGGGCCTCTCCTACGAGCAGTACTTC.

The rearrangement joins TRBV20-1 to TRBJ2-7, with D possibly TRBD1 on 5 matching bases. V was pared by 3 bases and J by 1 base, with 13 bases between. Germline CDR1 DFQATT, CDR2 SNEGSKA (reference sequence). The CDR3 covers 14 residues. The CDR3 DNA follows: TGCAGTGCTAGTCGGCAGGGTGCTTCCTACGAGCAGTACTTC. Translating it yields CSASRQGASYEQYF.

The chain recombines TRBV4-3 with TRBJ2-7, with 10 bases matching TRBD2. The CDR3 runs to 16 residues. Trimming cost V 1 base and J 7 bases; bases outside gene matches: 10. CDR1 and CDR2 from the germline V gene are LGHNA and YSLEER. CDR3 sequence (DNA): TGCGCCAGCAGCCAAGTCTATGGAAGCGGGAGGGGGGAGCAGTACTTC. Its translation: CASSQVYGSGRGEQYF.